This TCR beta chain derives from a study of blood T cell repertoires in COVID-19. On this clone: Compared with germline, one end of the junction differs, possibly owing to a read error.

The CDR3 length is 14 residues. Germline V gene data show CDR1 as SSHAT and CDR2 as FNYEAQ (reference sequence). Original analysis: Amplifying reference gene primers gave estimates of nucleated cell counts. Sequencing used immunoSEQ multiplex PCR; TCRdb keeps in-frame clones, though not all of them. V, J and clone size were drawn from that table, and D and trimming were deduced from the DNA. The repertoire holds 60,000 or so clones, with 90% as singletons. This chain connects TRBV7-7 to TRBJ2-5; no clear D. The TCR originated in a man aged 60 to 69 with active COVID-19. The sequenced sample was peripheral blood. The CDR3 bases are TGTGCTAGCAGCTTAGGGAACGGAGCGGAGACCCAGTACTTC. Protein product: CASSLGNGAETQYF. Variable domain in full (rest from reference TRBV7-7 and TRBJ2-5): GAGVSQSPRYKVTKRGQDVTLRCDPISSHATLYWYQQALGQGPEFLTYFNYEAQPDKSGLPSDRFSAERPEGSISTLTIQRTEQRDSAMYRCASSLGNGAETQYFGPGTRLLVL.